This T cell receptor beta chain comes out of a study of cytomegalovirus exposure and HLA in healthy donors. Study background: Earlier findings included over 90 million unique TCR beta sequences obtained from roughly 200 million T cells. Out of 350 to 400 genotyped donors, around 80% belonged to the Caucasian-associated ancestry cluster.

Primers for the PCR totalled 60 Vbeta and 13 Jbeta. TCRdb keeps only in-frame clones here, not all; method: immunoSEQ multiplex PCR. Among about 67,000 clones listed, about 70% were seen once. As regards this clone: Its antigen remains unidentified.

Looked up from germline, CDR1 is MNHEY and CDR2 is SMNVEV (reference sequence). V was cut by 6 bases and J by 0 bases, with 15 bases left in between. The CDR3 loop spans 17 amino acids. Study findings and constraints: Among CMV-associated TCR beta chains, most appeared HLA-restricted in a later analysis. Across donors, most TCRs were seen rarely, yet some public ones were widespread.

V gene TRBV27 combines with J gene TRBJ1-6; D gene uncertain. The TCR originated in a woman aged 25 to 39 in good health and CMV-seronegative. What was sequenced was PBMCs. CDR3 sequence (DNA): TGTGCCAGCAGCCTAGACCTCGTGAGCTCCTATAATTCACCCCTCCACTTT. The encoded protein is CASSLDLVSSYNSPLHF.